The 30 T cell receptor beta chains below come from one sample, sequenced in a study of T cell changes during pregnancy in multiple sclerosis. Data came from immunoSEQ multiplex PCR; TCRdb stores just in-frame clones and leaves some out. Among roughly 31,000 clones listed, roughly nine tenths were seen once. The material sequenced was CD8+ T cells from peripheral blood mononuclear cells, taken before pregnancy. Every receptor here comes from a female donor with multiple sclerosis, enrolled in a pregnancy study.

The chain is built from TRBV19 and TRBJ2-1, with TRBD2 as a possible D gene (7 bases). Trimming shortened V by 4 bases and J by 7 bases, and 17 bases separated the two germline ends. This CDR3 has 15 amino acids. The V gene's germline CDR1 is LNHDA and CDR2 SQIVND (reference sequence). DNA of the CDR3: TGTGCCAGTAGTAAAAGATTTGAGGGGGGGAATGAGCAGTTCTTC. Residues: CASSKRFEGGNEQFF.

The chain employs TRBV15 and TRBJ2-7; 8 bases map to TRBD2. The J segment lost 4 bases and the V segment lost 5 bases, leaving 10 bases of the junction unmatched. The CDR3 is 15 amino acids. CDR1 LNHNV and CDR2 YYDKDF come from the germline V gene (reference sequence). Here the CDR3 DNA reads TGTGCCACCAGCGAGGGCGGGGGGCGACTTTACGAGCAGTACTTC. This translates into CATSEGGGRLYEQYF.

V is TRBV18 and J is TRBJ2-7; D not resolved. The V end lost 6 bases, the J end lost 3 bases, and 12 bases lay between the germline ends. CDR3 length: 13 residues. Germline V gene lookup returns CDR1 KGHSH and CDR2 LQKENI. The CDR3: CASSTTGSYEQYF. DNA for the CDR3: TGTGCCAGCTCGACCACGGGTAGCTACGAGCAGTACTTC.

The rearrangement uses TRBV7-9 and TRBJ2-7; TRBD2 might be the D (5 bases). The germline CDR1 and CDR2 sequences are SEHNR and FQNEAQ (reference sequence). CDR3 length equals 11 residues. V dropped 5 bases and J dropped 7 bases, with 9 bases sitting between them. CDR3 sequence reads: CASSLRGEQYF. The DNA for the CDR3 is TGTGCCAGCAGCCTACGCGGGGAGCAGTACTTC.

The chain links TRBV5-1 to TRBJ2-1, with 12 bases matching TRBD2. The germline V gene has CDR1 SGHRS and CDR2 YFSETQ. This CDR3 region has 17 residues. The V segment lost 0 bases and the J segment 6 bases; nucleotides outside the gene matches: 7. The chain's CDR3 is CASSLASGGARFNEQFF. In nucleotides, the CDR3 is TGCGCCAGCAGCTTGGCTAGCGGGGGGGCCAGGTTCAATGAGCAGTTCTTC.

The chain has TRBV4-2 and TRBJ1-5; no definite D call. There are 12 residues in the CDR3. Germline CDR1 and CDR2: LGHNA and YNFKEQ. Trimming pared 1 base from V and 5 bases from J, leaving 3 bases between. The CDR3 nucleotides read TGTGCCAGCAGCCAAGGGCATCAGCCCCAGCATTTT. This codes for CASSQGHQPQHF.

This clone occurred once. The J gene is TRBJ1-6, the V gene TRBV7-8; 10 nucleotides match TRBD1. The CDR3 covers 15 residues. V shed 8 bases, J shed 6 bases, and the junction held 7 bases outside the gene matches. CDR1 is SGHVS, CDR2 FQNEAQ, per germline. CDR3 residues: CASWDRDRGNSPLHF. The CDR3 nucleotides are TGTGCCAGCTGGGACCGGGACAGGGGTAATTCACCCCTCCACTTT.

CDR3 bases: TGTGCCAGCAGCGTTTTGGCCCCTTTCGTTTACGAGCAGTACTTC. Its protein product is CASSVLAPFVYEQYF. The V and J genes are TRBV9 and TRBJ2-7; no clear D gene. V gave up 2 bases and J gave up 4 bases, with 16 bases separating them. The germline V gene encodes CDR1 SGDLS and CDR2 YYNGEE. This CDR3 spans 15 amino acids.

Relative to its sample, this clone is medium-sized. The chain carries TRBV27 and TRBJ1-2; a weak D match, TRBD1 (6 bases). Germline lookup yields CDR1 MNHEY and CDR2 SMNVEV (reference sequence). The CDR3 runs to 10 residues. The V and J ends lost 8 bases and 14 bases respectively, with 15 bases between them. Here the CDR3 DNA reads TGTGCCAGCCACCTTCTACAGGGAACCTTC. Its protein is CASHLLQGTF.

The rearrangement joins TRBV10-3 to TRBJ2-7; D is undetermined. CDR3 length: 13 residues. Trimming cost V 10 bases and J 0 bases, with 13 bases left between them. CDR1 ENHRY and CDR2 SYGVKD come from the germline V gene. This CDR3 is CATAVRASYEQYF. CDR3 bases: TGTGCCACCGCTGTACGAGCCTCCTACGAGCAGTACTTC.

The table lists this clone with a count of one. The chain carries TRBV7-9 and TRBJ1-2, with 10 bases aligning to TRBD1. Germline CDR1 SEHNR, CDR2 FQNEAQ (reference sequence). V trimming: 6 bases; J trimming: 3 bases; junction bases outside the gene matches: 4. The length of the CDR3 is 14 residues. This CDR3 reads CASSPTGGYYGYTF. In DNA form, the CDR3 reads TGTGCCAGCAGTCCGACAGGGGGCTACTATGGCTACACCTTC.

Concerning this clone: One end of the junction fails to match germline, which may point to a read error. This sequence joins TRBV12-5 and TRBJ1-2; tentatively, D is TRBD1 (5 bases). The CDR3 contains 14 residues. Germline V gene data show CDR1 as LGHNT and CDR2 as FRNRAP. The CDR3 protein is CASGLVLDGDSLAF. In DNA, the CDR3 is TGTGCTAGTGGTTTGGTACTCGATGGAGACAGCCTCGCCTTC.

V is TRBV6-1 and J is TRBJ1-1; no definite D call. Germline CDR1 is MNHNS and CDR2 is SASEGT. CDR3 length: 14 residues. V lost 1 base to trimming and J lost 1 base, with 7 bases between them. DNA for the CDR3: TGTGCCAGCAGTGAAGGGCCAGAGAACACTGAAGCTTTCTTT. Translation gives CASSEGPENTEAFF.

The chain carries TRBV27 and TRBJ2-3; perhaps TRBD1 as D (6 bases). This CDR3 contains 17 residues. Deletions cut 7 bases from V and 2 bases from J, with 22 bases between. Germline loops: CDR1 MNHEY, CDR2 SMNVEV (reference sequence). CDR3 sequence (DNA): TGTGCCAGCACTCCCAACCCGACAGGAATTTTCACAGATACGCAGTATTTT. Its translation: CASTPNPTGIFTDTQYF.

The V and J genes are TRBV19 and TRBJ1-5, with D maybe TRBD1 (5 bases). V dropped 7 bases and J dropped 3 bases, with 22 bases sitting between them. This CDR3 region has 17 residues. CDR1 and CDR2 (germline): LNHDA, SQIVND (reference sequence). The CDR3 reads CASTQGVADLINQPQHF. The CDR3 bases are TGTGCCAGTACCCAAGGGGTGGCGGATCTAATCAATCAGCCCCAGCATTTT. The variable domain in full, completed from reference TRBV19 and TRBJ1-5, reads DGGITQSPKYLFRKEGQNVTLSCEQNLNHDAMYWYRQDPGQGLRLIYYSQIVNDFQKGDIAEGYSVSREKKESFPLTVTSAQKNPTAFYLCASTQGVADLINQPQHFGDGTRLSIL.

The rearrangement joins TRBV4-2 to TRBJ1-2; 8 nucleotides line up with TRBD1. The CDR3 consists of 15 residues. V lost 0 bases and J lost 5; bases outside the gene matches: 5. The germline CDR1 and CDR2 sequences are LGHNA and YNFKEQ. The CDR3 here is CASSQEGGQVYGYTF. The DNA of the CDR3 is TGTGCCAGCAGCCAAGAGGGGGGACAGGTTTATGGCTACACCTTC.

The V gene is TRBV6-5, the J gene TRBJ2-7; 7 nucleotides align to TRBD2. The CDR3 covers 16 residues. Germline trimming cut 0 bases from V and 5 bases from J; bases unmatched to any gene: 10. The germline V gene encodes CDR1 MNHEY and CDR2 SVGAGI. The CDR3 is CASSYSGGVRRDEQYF. Here the CDR3 DNA reads TGTGCCAGCAGTTACTCGGGGGGGGTACGGCGCGACGAGCAGTACTTC.

V is TRBV27 and J is TRBJ2-7; the D gene is possibly TRBD2 (6 bases). CDR1 and CDR2 from the germline V gene are MNHEY and SMNVEV (reference sequence). Trimming pared 5 bases from V and 0 bases from J, leaving 11 bases between. The CDR3 runs to 14 residues. The CDR3 protein is CASSPGLPSYEQYF. The CDR3 DNA reads as TGTGCCAGCAGTCCGGGACTCCCCTCCTACGAGCAGTACTTC.

This clone was found once. The CDR3 DNA is TGTGCCAGCAGCTTAGGATGGGACAGCCCCTACGAGCAGTACTTC. Translating it yields CASSLGWDSPYEQYF. V is TRBV13 and J is TRBJ2-7; 7 bases are a match to TRBD1. Germline V gene sequence: CDR1 PRHDT, CDR2 FYEKMQ (reference sequence). The CDR3 is 15 residues long. J gave up 2 bases and V 0 bases, and 4 bases lay outside the gene matches.

This sequence joins TRBV29-1 and TRBJ1-1; D possibly corresponds to TRBD1 (5 bases). Trimming removed 3 bases at V and 8 bases at J, with 7 bases between. From germline, CDR1 is SQVTM and CDR2 ANQGSEA. This CDR3 spans 10 amino acids. This chain's CDR3 is CSVEAGEAFF. The CDR3 region has the DNA TGCAGCGTTGAGGCAGGGGAAGCTTTCTTT.

In regard to this clone: The sample holds other DNA sequences that translate to the same CDR3. The rearrangement joins TRBV5-1 to TRBJ2-1; 8 bases align to TRBD1. The CDR3 runs to 16 residues. Germline V CDR1 and CDR2: SGHRS, YFSETQ. Trimming cost V 0 bases and J 2 bases; bases outside gene matches: 4. The CDR3 nucleotides read TGCGCCAGCAGCTTGGCCGCAGGGGGCCCCTACAATGAGCAGTTCTTC. Translated, it gives CASSLAAGGPYNEQFF.

In its sample, this clone was seen once. The chain is built from TRBV5-6 and TRBJ1-3; D perhaps matches TRBD1 (6 bases). The CDR3 sequence is 14 residues long. In germline, CDR1 is SGHDT, CDR2 YYEEEE. V was shortened by 3 bases and J by 4 bases, with 11 bases between the two germline ends. CDR3 coding DNA: TGTGCCAGCAGCTGGGAGACAGGCGGAAACACCATATATTTT. It is translated as CASSWETGGNTIYF. The full variable domain, with the rest looked up from reference TRBV5-6 and TRBJ1-3, is DAGVTQSPTHLIKTRGQQVTLRCSPKSGHDTVSWYQQALGQGPQFIFQYYEEEERQRGNFPDRFSGHQFPNYSSELNVNALLLGDSALYLCASSWETGGNTIYFGEGSWLTVV.

The rearrangement uses TRBV5-6 and TRBJ1-6; D not resolved. The CDR3 extends over 15 amino acids. Deletions cut 2 bases from V and 0 bases from J, with 6 bases between. Germline V gives CDR1 SGHDT, CDR2 YYEEEE. The CDR3 bases are TGTGCCAGCAGCTTCTACAGCTCCTATAATTCACCCCTCCACTTT. Encoded protein: CASSFYSSYNSPLHF.

This chain connects TRBV2 to TRBJ2-2; 10 bases map to TRBD1. J gave up 2 bases and V 3 bases, and 3 bases lay outside the gene matches. The CDR3 consists of 16 residues. Per the germline V gene, CDR1 is SNHLY and CDR2 is FYNNEI. The CDR3 bases are TGTGCCAGCAGTGACGGGACAGGGGCCAACACCGGGGAGCTGTTTTTT. Translating it yields CASSDGTGANTGELFF.

The rearrangement uses TRBV27 and TRBJ1-4; 10 bases agree with TRBD1. The CDR3 is 14 residues long. J lost 7 bases, V lost 7 bases, and 6 bases had no gene match. The germline CDR1 and CDR2 sequences are MNHEY and SMNVEV (reference sequence). This CDR3 is CASTRQGAGEKLFF. The CDR3 DNA follows: TGTGCCAGCACCCGACAGGGGGCGGGTGAAAAACTGTTTTTT.

The genes are TRBV5-1 and TRBJ1-5; D is ambiguous. V lost 5 bases, J lost 7 bases, and 19 bases lay in between. CDR1 and CDR2 from the germline V gene are SGHRS and YFSETQ. The CDR3 is 15 amino acids. CDR3 loop: CASSILDPHNQPQHF. The CDR3 DNA follows: TGCGCCAGCAGTATACTAGACCCCCACAACCAGCCCCAGCATTTT. Looking up the rest from reference TRBV5-1 and TRBJ1-5 gives the full variable domain: KAGVTQTPRYLIKTRGQQVTLSCSPISGHRSVSWYQQTPGQGLQFLFEYFSETQRNKGNFPGRFSGRQFSNSRSEMNVSTLELGDSALYLCASSILDPHNQPQHFGDGTRLSIL.

The chain combines TRBV7-6 with TRBJ2-7; 11 bases are a match to TRBD2. Germline assignment: CDR1 SGHVS and CDR2 FNYEAQ. J gave up 3 bases and V 1 base, and 8 bases lay outside the gene matches. The CDR3 has 17 amino acids. The CDR3 is CASSLGGGGTSGYEQYF. The CDR3 DNA reads TGTGCCAGCAGCTTAGGAGGGGGGGGGACTAGCGGCTACGAGCAGTACTTC.

A word on this clone: The germline gene is not matched at one end of the junction; a read error may be the cause. V is TRBV5-4 and J is TRBJ1-2; 9 nucleotides align to TRBD1. CDR3 length equals 12 residues. In germline, CDR1 is SGHNT, CDR2 YYREEE (reference sequence). The CDR3 protein is CASSLETGTGPF. The CDR3 coding sequence is TGTGCCAGCAGCTTGGAGACCGGGACAGGGCCATTC.

The CDR3 loop reads CASSFRPSSYNEQFF. CDR3 DNA: TGTGCCAGCAGCTTTCGGCCTAGCTCCTACAATGAGCAGTTCTTC. The rearrangement joins TRBV5-5 to TRBJ2-1, with D uncertain. In germline, CDR1 is SGHKS, CDR2 YYEKEE (reference sequence). The germline V and J ends were trimmed by 2 bases and 0 bases, with 9 bases remaining between them. The CDR3 loop spans 15 amino acids. The variable domain in full, completed from reference TRBV5-5 and TRBJ2-1, reads DAGVTQSPTHLIKTRGQQVTLRCSPISGHKSVSWYQQVLGQGPQFIFQYYEKEERGRGNFPDRFSARQFPNYSSELNVNALLLGDSALYLCASSFRPSSYNEQFFGPGTRLTVL.

This clone has a handful of counts. The rearrangement links TRBV7-9 to TRBJ2-7, with 8 bases lining up with TRBD1. V shed 5 bases and J 5 bases; nucleotides not matched to a gene: 5. Germline CDR1 SEHNR, CDR2 FQNEAQ (reference sequence). The CDR3 is 13 amino acids. This chain's CDR3 is CASSPRQGNEQYF. The CDR3 coding sequence is TGTGCCAGCAGCCCGAGACAGGGGAACGAGCAGTACTTC.